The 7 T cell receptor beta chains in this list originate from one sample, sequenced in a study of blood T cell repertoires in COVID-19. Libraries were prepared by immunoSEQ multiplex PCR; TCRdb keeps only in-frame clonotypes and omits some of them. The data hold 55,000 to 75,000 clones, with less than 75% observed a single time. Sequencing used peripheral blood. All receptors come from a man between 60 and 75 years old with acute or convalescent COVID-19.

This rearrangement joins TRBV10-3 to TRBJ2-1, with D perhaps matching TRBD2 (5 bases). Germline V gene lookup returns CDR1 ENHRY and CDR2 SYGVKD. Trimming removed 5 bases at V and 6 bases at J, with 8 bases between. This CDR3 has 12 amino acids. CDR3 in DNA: TGTGCCATCAGTCGGGATTCCAATGAGCAGTTCTTC. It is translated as CAISRDSNEQFF.

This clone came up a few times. The DNA of the CDR3 is TGTGCCCTAGCCCACCGGGGAACCGGGGAGCTGTTTTTT. Translation gives CALAHRGTGELFF. V gene TRBV19 combines with J gene TRBJ2-2; D perhaps matches TRBD2 (5 bases). The CDR3 loop spans 13 amino acids. Deletions cut 11 bases from V and 5 bases from J, with 15 bases between. CDR1 and CDR2 from the germline V gene are LNHDA and SQIVND (reference sequence).

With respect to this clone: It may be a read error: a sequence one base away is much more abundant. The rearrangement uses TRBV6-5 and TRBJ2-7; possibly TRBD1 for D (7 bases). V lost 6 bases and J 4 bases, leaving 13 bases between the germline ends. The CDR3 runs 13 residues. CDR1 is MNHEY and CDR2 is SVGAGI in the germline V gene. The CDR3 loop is CASSQQGRYEQYV. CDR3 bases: TGTGCCAGCAGCCAACAGGGGAGGTACGAGCAGTACGTC.

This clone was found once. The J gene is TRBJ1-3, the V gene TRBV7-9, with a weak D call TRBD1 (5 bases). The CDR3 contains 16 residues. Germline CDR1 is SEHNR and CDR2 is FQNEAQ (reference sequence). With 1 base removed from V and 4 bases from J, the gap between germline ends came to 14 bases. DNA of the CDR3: TGTGCCAGCAGCTTAGGGGCAGGGAACTTCGGAAACACCATATATTTT. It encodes CASSLGAGNFGNTIYF.

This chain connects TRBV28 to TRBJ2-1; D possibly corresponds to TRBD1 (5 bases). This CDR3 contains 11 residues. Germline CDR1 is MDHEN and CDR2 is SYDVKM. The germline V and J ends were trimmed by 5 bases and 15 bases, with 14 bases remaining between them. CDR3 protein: CASSNQAQGFF. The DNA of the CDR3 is TGTGCCAGCAGTAACCAGGCCCAGGGGTTCTTC.

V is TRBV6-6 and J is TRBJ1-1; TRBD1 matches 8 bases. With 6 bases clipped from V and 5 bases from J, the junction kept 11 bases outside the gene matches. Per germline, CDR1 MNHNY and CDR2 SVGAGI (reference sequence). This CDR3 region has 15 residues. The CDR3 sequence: CASSPRQGSGTEAFF. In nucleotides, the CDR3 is TGTGCCAGCAGCCCTCGACAGGGGTCGGGGACTGAAGCTTTCTTT.

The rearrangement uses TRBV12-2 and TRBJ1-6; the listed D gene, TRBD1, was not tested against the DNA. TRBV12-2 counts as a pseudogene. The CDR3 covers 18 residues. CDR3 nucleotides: TGTGCAAGTCGCTTTAGCCAGGGGCGATGGGTGGATAATTCACCCCTCCACTTT. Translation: CASRFSQGRWVDNSPLHF.